The rows below give T cell receptor beta chains drawn from one sample of a study of cytomegalovirus exposure and HLA in healthy donors. Assay: immunoSEQ multiplex PCR; the TCRdb copy retains only in-frame clones and omits some. The data hold over 80,000 clones, with approximately 70% observed a single time. Material for sequencing was PBMCs. These receptors all stem from a man aged 35 to 55 in good health and CMV-seronegative. CDR3s include the opening cysteine and the closing phenylalanine or tryptophan. The order of the fields is J gene, V gene, clone size, D gene, CDR3 DNA, CDR3 protein. D genes are given only for firm matches. For some rows the clone size is stated as once, few or many, or as a class when expanded; others skip it.

>TRBJ2-7|TRBV11-2|-|-
TGTGCCAGCAGCTTAGGTCTGGGGCCGTACGAGCAGTACTTC
CASSLGLGPYEQYF
>TRBJ2-3|TRBV6-5|-|-
TGTGCCAGCCTAAATCGACAGGACCGCACAGATACGCAGTATTTT
CASLNRQDRTDTQYF
>TRBJ1-3|TRBV4-2|-|-
TGTGCCAGCAGCCAAGACAGCTCTGGAAACACCATATATTTT
CASSQDSSGNTIYF
>TRBJ2-1|TRBV4-2|-|-
TGTGCCAGCAGCCAAGTCAACCCTTTCAAGCCTAGCTCCTACAATGAGCAGTTCTTC
CASSQVNPFKPSSYNEQFF
>TRBJ2-2|TRBV5-1|-|TRBD2
TGCGCCAGCACTAGCGGGGGGGCGTGGACCGGGGAGCTGTTTTTT
CASTSGGAWTGELFF
>TRBJ2-7|TRBV5-1|-|TRBD1
TGCGCCAGTGGAGATACAGGGGTTCGGTCCTACGAGCAGTACTTC
CASGDTGVRSYEQYF
>TRBJ2-5|TRBV6-6|-|-
TGTGCCAGCAGACGACAGCTAGGCGGCGAGACCCAGTACTTC
CASRRQLGGETQYF
>TRBJ2-7|TRBV28|-|TRBD1
TGTGCCAGCAGTTTATCGGACAGGGACTACGAGCAGTACTTC
CASSLSDRDYEQYF
>TRBJ1-1|TRBV10-3|-|TRBD1
TGTGCCATCAGAAAAGGGACAGGGATTTTTTCGGACACTGAAGCTTTCTTT
CAIRKGTGIFSDTEAFF
>TRBJ1-1|TRBV2|few|TRBD1
TGTGCCAGTACTAACTCCGGACAGGGAAGAGCTTTCTTT
CASTNSGQGRAFF
>TRBJ2-7|TRBV6-1|once|-
TGTGCCAGCAGTGAAGCGAACAGGCTAGACTACGAGCAGTACTTC
CASSEANRLDYEQYF
>TRBJ2-3|TRBV5-1|-|-
TGCGCCAGCAGCCAGCTAGGGGGAACAGATACGCAGTATTTT
CASSQLGGTDTQYF
>TRBJ2-7|TRBV10-3|-|-
TGTGCCATCAGTGAGCTACGAAGAGACACCTACGAGCAGTACTTC
CAISELRRDTYEQYF
>TRBJ2-3|TRBV19|once|-
TGTGCCAGTAGTATAGGGGGGGGGCATACAGATACGCAGTATTTT
CASSIGGGHTDTQYF
>TRBJ1-1|TRBV6-1|few|-
TGTGCCAGCAGCCGGTGGAACACTGAAGCTTTCTTT
CASSRWNTEAFF
>TRBJ2-2|TRBV4-1|-|-
TGCGCCAGCAGCCAGGGCAGGGGTTCCGGGGAGCTGTTTTTT
CASSQGRGSGELFF
>TRBJ2-4|TRBV7-8|-|TRBD2
TGTGCCAGCAGCTTAGGGGTAGCGGGGCAGGGTGGGAACATTCAGTACTTC
CASSLGVAGQGGNIQYF
>TRBJ2-5|TRBV7-9|-|TRBD2
TGTGCCAGCAGAGGGGACTACGAGACCCAGTACTTC
CASRGDYETQYF
>TRBJ2-3|TRBV4-3|-|TRBD2
TGCGCCAGCAGCCAAGATATGCTAGCGGGGGCCAGCACAGATACGCAGTATTTT
CASSQDMLAGASTDTQYF
>TRBJ2-6|TRBV4-3|few|-
TGCGCCAGCAGCCAAGATGCCGGGGTCTCTGGGGCCAACGTCCTGACTTTC
CASSQDAGVSGANVLTF